The 15 T cell receptor beta chains below all came from one sample that was sequenced in a study of T cell changes during pregnancy in multiple sclerosis. The assay was immunoSEQ multiplex PCR, and TCRdb's table has in-frame clones only and misses some. The sample includes about 41,000 clones, almost 95% of them seen just once. The specimen comprised CD8+ T cells from peripheral blood mononuclear cells, sampled in the third trimester of pregnancy. The receptors were sampled from a female donor with multiple sclerosis, enrolled in a pregnancy study.

The V and J genes are TRBV7-8 and TRBJ2-1; 9 nucleotides agree with TRBD2. Losses at the gene ends were 2 bases for V and 0 bases for J; bases not matched to a gene: 5. Germline CDR1 is SGHVS and CDR2 is FQNEAQ. The CDR3 extends over 17 amino acids. In DNA form, the CDR3 reads TGTGCCAGCAGCTTACCCTCGACTAGCGGCTCCTACAATGAGCAGTTCTTC. Translation gives CASSLPSTSGSYNEQFF.

The chain links TRBV27 to TRBJ2-2, with D possibly matching TRBD1 (5 bases). Germline assignment: CDR1 MNHEY and CDR2 SMNVEV (reference sequence). V lost 3 bases to trimming and J lost 5 bases, with 7 bases between them. The CDR3 is made up of 13 amino acids. Written as DNA, the CDR3 is TGTGCCAGCAGTTTGGGGCTTACCGGGGAGCTGTTTTTT. Protein: CASSLGLTGELFF.

This chain links TRBV9 with TRBJ2-7, with TRBD1 matching 8 bases. This CDR3 spans 15 amino acids. After removal of 0 bases from V and 0 bases from J, the junction contained 2 bases not matched to a gene. Germline CDR1 SGDLS, CDR2 YYNGEE. DNA of the CDR3: TGTGCCAGCAGCGTAGGGACAGGGTCCTCCTACGAGCAGTACTTC. Translating it yields CASSVGTGSSYEQYF.

V is TRBV27 and J is TRBJ2-7; 7 bases line up with TRBD2. V lost 4 bases, J lost 0 bases, and 6 bases stayed unmatched. From germline, CDR1 is MNHEY and CDR2 SMNVEV (reference sequence). The CDR3 is 15 residues long. CDR3 DNA: TGTGCCAGCAGTTACCGGGGAGGGGCCTCCTACGAGCAGTACTTC. Its translation is CASSYRGGASYEQYF.

This clone showed up just a few times. The rearrangement links TRBV11-1 to TRBJ2-1, with TRBD2 identical over 8 bases. The CDR3 is 15 amino acids. J lost 5 bases, V lost 6 bases, and 9 bases had no gene match. CDR1 and CDR2 from the germline V gene are SGHAT and FQDESV (reference sequence). The CDR3 DNA sequence: TGTGCCAGCAGATGGGGACCGGGAGGGGACAATGAGCAGTTCTTC. This encodes CASRWGPGGDNEQFF.

The chain couples TRBV4-2 to TRBJ2-5, with 11 nucleotides matching TRBD2. V lost 0 bases, J lost 5 bases, and 11 bases stayed unmatched. Germline CDR1 and CDR2: LGHNA and YNFKEQ. CDR3 size: 18 residues. The DNA of the CDR3 is TGTGCCAGCAGCCAAGAGTGGGTACTAGCGGGAGTTGGCGAGACCCAGTACTTC. It yields the protein CASSQEWVLAGVGETQYF.

To note about this clone: A junction end diverges from the germline sequence, so it may reflect a read error. The chain recombines TRBV7-2 with TRBJ2-1, with 9 bases identical to TRBD1. This CDR3 region has 13 residues. From germline, CDR1 is SGHTA and CDR2 FQGNSA. Here the CDR3 reads CASSPPSGTGSLF. CDR3 nucleotide sequence: TGTGCCAGCAGCCCACCTTCCGGGACAGGGTCTCTCTTC. Complete variable domain (other parts from reference TRBV7-2 and TRBJ2-1): GAGVSQSPSNKVTEKGKDVELRCDPISGHTALYWYRQSLGQGLEFLIYFQGNSAPDKSGLPSDRFSAERTGGSVSTLTIQRTQQEDSAVYLCASSPPSGTGSLFGPGTRLTVL.

The chain recombines TRBV5-1 with TRBJ1-1; 7 bases are a match to TRBD1. With V trimmed by 1 base and J by 2 bases, 11 bases remained unmatched. Per the germline V gene, CDR1 is SGHRS and CDR2 is YFSETQ. The CDR3 sequence is 17 residues long. CDR3 sequence: CASSLRETGLKNTEAFF. CDR3 nucleotides: TGCGCCAGCAGCTTGAGGGAGACAGGGTTAAAAAACACTGAAGCTTTCTTT.

This clone came up once. This chain uses TRBV7-2 with TRBJ2-7; TRBD2 matches 10 bases. The length of the CDR3 is 17 residues. Per the germline V gene, CDR1 is SGHTA and CDR2 is FQGNSA. Trimming removed 4 bases from V and 4 bases from J; junction bases left unmatched: 13. Here the CDR3 reads CASSSRSPTSGFYEQYF. The CDR3 coding sequence is TGTGCCAGCAGCTCCAGGTCCCCGACTAGCGGGTTTTACGAGCAGTACTTC.

This clone was counted a single time. This rearrangement joins TRBV9 to TRBJ2-2; 11 nucleotides agree with TRBD2. Looked up from germline, CDR1 is SGDLS and CDR2 is YYNGEE. J was trimmed by 2 bases and V by 3 bases; bases with no gene match: 6. The CDR3 is 17 amino acids. CDR3 nucleotide sequence: TGTGCCAGCAGCGGGGGGACTAGCGGTATTAACACCGGGGAGCTGTTTTTT. Amino acids: CASSGGTSGINTGELFF.

The genes are TRBV7-2 and TRBJ2-7, with 11 nucleotides matching TRBD2. This CDR3 contains 14 residues. V lost 5 bases and J lost 9; bases outside the gene matches: 9. Germline V CDR1 and CDR2: SGHTA, FQGNSA. CDR3 sequence: CASSTIAGGRGQYF. The CDR3 DNA is TGTGCCAGCAGCACGATAGCGGGAGGGCGGGGGCAGTACTTC.

Here the CDR3 reads CASSYSRDRGYEQYF. CDR3 DNA: TGTGCCAGCAGTTACTCCCGGGACAGGGGGTACGAGCAGTACTTC. The V call is TRBV6-5, the J call TRBJ2-7, with TRBD1 matching 11 bases. Germline values: CDR1 MNHEY, CDR2 SVGAGI. The CDR3 spans 15 residues. J was trimmed by 4 bases and V by 0 bases; bases with no gene match: 2.

V is TRBV27 and J is TRBJ2-1; 7 nucleotides match TRBD2. The CDR3 is 13 residues long. V was clipped by 7 bases and J by 5 bases; unmatched bases: 5. Per the germline V gene, CDR1 is MNHEY and CDR2 is SMNVEV (reference sequence). CDR3 sequence reads: CASTGLGNNEQFF. The CDR3 DNA follows: TGTGCCAGCACAGGACTAGGCAACAATGAGCAGTTCTTC.

The chain is built from TRBV7-6 and TRBJ1-5; D is perhaps TRBD1 (6 bases). Trimming cost V 2 bases and J 4 bases, with 12 bases left between them. Germline values: CDR1 SGHVS, CDR2 FNYEAQ. The CDR3 contains 15 residues. CDR3 DNA sequence: TGTGCCAGCAGCTTATATCCAGGGGAGAATCAGCCCCAGCATTTT. Protein sequence: CASSLYPGENQPQHF.

The rearrangement joins TRBV7-9 to TRBJ2-3; a possible D gene is TRBD2 (6 bases). The V end was cut by 6 bases, the J end by 2 bases, with 21 bases between. The germline V gene encodes CDR1 SEHNR and CDR2 FQNEAQ (reference sequence). This CDR3 region has 17 residues. The CDR3 reads CASSFPTRDEFTDTQYF. CDR3 nucleotides: TGTGCCAGCAGTTTCCCGACTAGGGATGAGTTCACAGATACGCAGTATTTT.